The clone carrying this T cell receptor beta chain was observed many times. Its antigen is unknown. This sample is drawn from a study of response to subunit inactivated influenza vaccine. Findings and limits, study-wide: The authors suggested that every seasonal influenza vaccination recruits few new T cells.

TCRdb used MiXCR to reprocess the RT-PCR reads, holding one entry per CDR3 protein. The repertoire holds about 480,000 distinct CDR3 sequences, 11% seen once, with less than 15% in the top ten. CDR1 is LGHNA, CDR2 YSLEER, per germline. The junction had 5 bases not matched to a gene; V was cut back by 4 bases and J by 7 bases. This CDR3 comprises 15 residues. The sample was PBMCs from blood, taken 45 days after vaccination. This TCR came from a man aged 45-65 years who received an inactivated influenza vaccine. The chain has TRBV4-3 and TRBJ2-1; TRBD1 agrees at 12 bases. Here the CDR3 reads CASSRGTGGKNEQFF. As DNA, the CDR3 is TGCGCCAGCAGCCGAGGGACAGGGGGCAAGAATGAGCAGTTCTTC.